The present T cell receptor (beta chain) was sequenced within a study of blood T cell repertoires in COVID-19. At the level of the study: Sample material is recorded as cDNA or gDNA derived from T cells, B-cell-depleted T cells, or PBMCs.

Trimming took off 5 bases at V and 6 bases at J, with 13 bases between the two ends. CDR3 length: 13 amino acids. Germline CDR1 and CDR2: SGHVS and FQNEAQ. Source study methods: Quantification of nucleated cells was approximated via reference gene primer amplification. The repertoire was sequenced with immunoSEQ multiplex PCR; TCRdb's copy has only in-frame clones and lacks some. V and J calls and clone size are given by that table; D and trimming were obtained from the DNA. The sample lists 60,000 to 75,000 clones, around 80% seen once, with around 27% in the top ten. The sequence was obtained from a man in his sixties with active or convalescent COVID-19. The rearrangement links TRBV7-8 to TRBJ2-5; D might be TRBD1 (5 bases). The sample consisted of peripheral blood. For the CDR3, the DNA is TGTGCCAGCAGCGAAGCAGGGTTTCAGACCCAGTACTTC. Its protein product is CASSEAGFQTQYF.